The 15 T cell receptor beta chains given below trace back to one sample, sequenced in a study of response to subunit inactivated influenza vaccine. Each CDR3 protein gets one entry after TCRdb re-called the RT-PCR reads with MiXCR. The sample includes about 700,000 distinct CDR3 sequences, around 15% of them seen just once. Material: PBMCs from blood, obtained 14 to 15 days before vaccination. These receptors were taken from a man aged 50 or older who received an inactivated influenza vaccine.

This clonotype occurred a few times. This chain links TRBV29-1 with TRBJ1-2; D is uncertain. Trimming cost V 3 bases and J 4 bases, with 9 bases left between them. The CDR3 runs 12 residues. Germline V gene sequence: CDR1 SQVTM, CDR2 ANQGSEA. For the CDR3, the DNA is TGCAGCGTTGATCGGGAATCCTATGGCTACACCTTC. This sequence encodes CSVDRESYGYTF.

This clonotype was recorded a few times. The chain has TRBV4-1 and TRBJ2-5; 9 nucleotides agree with TRBD2. This CDR3 is built from 17 residues. The V gene end was trimmed by 1 base and the J gene end by 3 bases; junction bases not matched to a gene: 9. The germline V gene encodes CDR1 MGHRA and CDR2 YSYEKL. In nucleotides, the CDR3 is TGCGCCAGCAGCCAAGTCGGCGGGAGGGTAGAAGAAGAGACCCAGTACTTC. Its translation is CASSQVGGRVEEETQYF.

The chain has TRBV20-1 and TRBJ2-2; 11 bases agree with TRBD2. The J segment lost 3 bases and the V segment lost 6 bases, leaving 6 bases of the junction unmatched. The CDR3 has 15 residues. The germline CDR1 and CDR2 sequences are DFQATT and SNEGSKA (reference sequence). This chain's CDR3 is CSARLAGKDTGELFF. The CDR3, as DNA: TGCAGTGCCCGACTAGCGGGAAAGGACACCGGGGAGCTGTTTTTT.

This clonotype was observed many times. The V and J genes are TRBV4-3 and TRBJ2-1; TRBD2 aligns across 11 bases. The CDR3 loop spans 18 amino acids. The J segment lost 2 bases and the V segment lost 1 base, leaving 7 bases of the junction unmatched. CDR1 is LGHNA and CDR2 is YSLEER in the germline V gene. The CDR3 here is CASSQASYSGGAYNEQFF. The CDR3 DNA sequence: TGCGCCAGCAGCCAAGCCAGCTATAGCGGGGGGGCCTACAATGAGCAGTTCTTC.

This clonotype has just a few counts. CDR3 nucleotide sequence: TGTGCCAGCAGCTTAGGGGGGACAGTCCACTACGAGCAGTACTTC. As protein: CASSLGGTVHYEQYF. This rearrangement joins TRBV7-8 to TRBJ2-7; 7 positions agree with TRBD1. Trimming at V came to 1 base and at J to 3 bases, leaving 6 bases not matched to a gene. CDR1 is SGHVS, CDR2 FQNEAQ, per germline. This CDR3 is 15 amino acids long.

The chain links TRBV28 to TRBJ2-7; no reliable D call. Trimming took off 3 bases at V and 2 bases at J, with 14 bases between the two ends. Germline V gives CDR1 MDHEN, CDR2 SYDVKM. The CDR3 consists of 15 residues. CDR3 loop: CASSFGGQATYEQYF. The CDR3 DNA sequence: TGTGCCAGCAGTTTCGGCGGTCAGGCTACCTACGAGCAGTACTTC.

V and J are TRBV10-3 and TRBJ2-1; D uncertain. This CDR3 is 15 amino acids long. Germline V gives CDR1 ENHRY, CDR2 SYGVKD. V was pared by 6 bases and J by 4 bases, with 16 bases between. The CDR3 is CAIRELLLGYNEQFF. CDR3 nucleotides: TGTGCCATCAGGGAACTACTTCTCGGGTACAATGAGCAGTTCTTC.

This clonotype has only a few counts. This chain uses TRBV29-1 with TRBJ1-2; a possible D gene is TRBD1 (5 bases). This CDR3 contains 15 residues. V lost 1 base, J lost 8 bases, and 20 bases lay in between. In germline, CDR1 is SQVTM, CDR2 ANQGSEA. DNA of the CDR3: TGCAGCGTTGAAGGATTGGGCAGGGAGTATGTAGGCTACACCTTC. As protein: CSVEGLGREYVGYTF. Looking up the rest from reference TRBV29-1 and TRBJ1-2 gives the full variable domain: SAVISQKPSRDICQRGTSLTIQCQVDSQVTMMFWYRQQPGQSLTLIATANQGSEATYESGFVIDKFPISRPNLTFSTLTVSNMSPEDSSIYLCSVEGLGREYVGYTFGSGTRLTVV.

This clonotype was recorded at least ten times. The junction departs from germline at one end; a sequencing error may be responsible. The V and J genes are TRBV12-3 or TRBV12-4 and TRBJ2-1; D unclear. The CDR3 contains 14 residues. Written as DNA, the CDR3 is TGCGCCAGCAGCTTCGGTGGGTCCTACAATGAGCAGTTCTTC. Its translation is CASSFGGSYNEQFF.

This clonotype was counted at least ten times. The chain employs TRBV28 and TRBJ2-2; 10 bases line up with TRBD1. V was pared by 10 bases and J by 3 bases, with 5 bases of the junction left unmatched. Germline CDR1 is MDHEN and CDR2 is SYDVKM. The CDR3 sequence is 14 residues long. The CDR3 spells CATSGQGYTGELFF. For the CDR3, the DNA is TGTGCCACCTCGGGACAGGGGTACACCGGGGAGCTGTTTTTT.

On this clonotype: Just one base apart from a much larger clone, this may be a read error. The gene calls are TRBV28 and TRBJ1-2; no definite D call. CDR1 and CDR2 from the germline V gene are MDHEN and SYDVKM. This CDR3 spans 12 amino acids. The CDR3 protein is CASRLGDYSYTF. CDR3 coding DNA: TGTGCCAGCAGGTTGGGAGACTATAGCTACACCTTC.

Ten or more counts support this clonotype. CDR3 DNA: TGTGCCAGCAGCTTAATGTTGGGACAGGGGAGCGATGAGCAGTTCTTC. Translation: CASSLMLGQGSDEQFF. V is TRBV7-8 and J is TRBJ2-1; 10 positions match TRBD1. Trimming cost V 2 bases and J 8 bases; bases outside gene matches: 9. This CDR3 is 16 amino acids long. The germline gives CDR1 SGHVS, CDR2 FQNEAQ.

The V gene is TRBV6-2 or TRBV6-3, the J gene TRBJ2-6, with 7 bases lining up with TRBD1. This CDR3 is built from 15 residues. Germline V lookup: CDR1 MNHEY, CDR2 SVGEGT. V lost 5 bases and J lost 5; bases outside the gene matches: 6. The CDR3 coding sequence is TGTGCCAGCAGTCGCGACAGGGCTAGGGCCAACGTCCTGACTTTC. It encodes CASSRDRARANVLTF.

CDR3 nucleotides: TGTGCCAGCAGTTTATTCCCGGGAAGAATGAACACTGAAGCTTTCTTT. Amino acids: CASSLFPGRMNTEAFF. This chain uses TRBV27 with TRBJ1-1; D not certain. The CDR3 is 16 residues long. Per the germline V gene, CDR1 is MNHEY and CDR2 is SMNVEV (reference sequence). V shed 1 base and J shed 0 bases, with 12 bases lying between them.

This clonotype was observed a single time. The V gene is TRBV6-2 or TRBV6-3, the J gene TRBJ2-1; 8 bases align to TRBD2. V dropped 5 bases and J dropped 8; count of bases not matched to a gene: 8. The CDR3 sequence is 14 residues long. Germline loops: CDR1 MNHEY, CDR2 SVGEGT. The CDR3 spells CASSQSGGVDEQFF. The CDR3 DNA is TGTGCCAGCAGTCAGAGCGGGGGAGTCGATGAGCAGTTCTTC.